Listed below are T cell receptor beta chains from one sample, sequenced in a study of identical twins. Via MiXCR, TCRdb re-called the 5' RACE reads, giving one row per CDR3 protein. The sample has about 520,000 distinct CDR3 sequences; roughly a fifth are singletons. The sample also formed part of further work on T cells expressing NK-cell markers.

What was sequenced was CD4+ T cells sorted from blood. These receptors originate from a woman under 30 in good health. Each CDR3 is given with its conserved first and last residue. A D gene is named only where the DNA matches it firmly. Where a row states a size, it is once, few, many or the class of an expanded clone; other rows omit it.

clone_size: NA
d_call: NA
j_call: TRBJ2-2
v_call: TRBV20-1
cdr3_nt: TGCAGTTCTAGTGGCCTAGCGCCCGGCGCGAACACCGGGGAGCTGTTTTTT
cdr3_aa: CSSSGLAPGANTGELFF

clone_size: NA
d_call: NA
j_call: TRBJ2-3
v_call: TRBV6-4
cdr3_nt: TGTGCCAGCAGTGTAATCGCAGGGGGCACAGATACGCAGTATTTT
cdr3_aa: CASSVIAGGTDTQYF

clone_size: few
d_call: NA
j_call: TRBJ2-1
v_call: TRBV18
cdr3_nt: TGTGCCAGCTCTAGAGGGGGAGGAAATGAGCAGTTCTTC
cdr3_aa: CASSRGGGNEQFF

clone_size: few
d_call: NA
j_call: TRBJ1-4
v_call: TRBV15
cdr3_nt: TGTGCCACCAGCAGAGATTACCGTAATGAAAAACTGTTTTTT
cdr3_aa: CATSRDYRNEKLFF

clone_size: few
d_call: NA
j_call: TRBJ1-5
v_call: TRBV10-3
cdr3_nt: TGTGCCATCAGTGAGTGGGCCAATCAGCCCCAGCATTTT
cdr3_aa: CAISEWANQPQHF

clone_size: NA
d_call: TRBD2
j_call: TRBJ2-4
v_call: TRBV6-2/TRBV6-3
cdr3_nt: TGTGCCAGCAGCTCCCGGACGGGGGGCATTCAGTACTTC
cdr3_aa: CASSSRTGGIQYF

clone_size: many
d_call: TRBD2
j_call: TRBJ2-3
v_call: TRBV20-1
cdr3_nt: TGCAGTGCTGTTAGCGGGGGGGCTACAGATACGCAGTATTTT
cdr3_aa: CSAVSGGATDTQYF

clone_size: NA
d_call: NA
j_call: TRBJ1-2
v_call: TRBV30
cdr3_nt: TGTGCCGACCAACGAAAAGAAGACTATGGCTACACCTTC
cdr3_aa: CADQRKEDYGYTF

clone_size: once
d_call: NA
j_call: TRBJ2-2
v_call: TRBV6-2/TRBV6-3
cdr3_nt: TGTGCCAGCAAAGAAAGGGGGACCGGGGAGCTGTTTTTT
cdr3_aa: CASKERGTGELFF

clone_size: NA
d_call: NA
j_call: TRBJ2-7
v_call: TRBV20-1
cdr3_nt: TGCAGTGCTGATCCGGGACACTCCTACGAGCAGTACTTC
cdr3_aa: CSADPGHSYEQYF

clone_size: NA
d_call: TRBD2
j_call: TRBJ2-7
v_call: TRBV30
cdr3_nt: TGTGCCTGGAGTCCGGGACTAGCGGTTCTATACGAGCAGTACTTC
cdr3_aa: CAWSPGLAVLYEQYF

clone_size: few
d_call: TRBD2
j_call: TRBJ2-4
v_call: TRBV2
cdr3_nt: TGTGCCAGCAGTGAATTAGGATATCTAGCGGGGCTAAACATTCAGTACTTC
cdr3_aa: CASSELGYLAGLNIQYF

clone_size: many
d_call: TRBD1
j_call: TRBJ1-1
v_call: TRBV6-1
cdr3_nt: TGTGCCAGCAGACGGGACAGGGGAACTGAAGCTTTCTTT
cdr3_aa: CASRRDRGTEAFF

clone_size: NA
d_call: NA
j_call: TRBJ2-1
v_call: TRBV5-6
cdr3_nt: TGTGCCAGCCGTTTGACAGTCTCCTACAATGGGCAGTTCTTC
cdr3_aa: CASRLTVSYNGQFF

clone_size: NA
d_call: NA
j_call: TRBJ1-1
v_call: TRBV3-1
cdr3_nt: TGTGCCAGCAGCCAAGCGGAGGGAAGAGCTTTCTTT
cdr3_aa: CASSQAEGRAFF

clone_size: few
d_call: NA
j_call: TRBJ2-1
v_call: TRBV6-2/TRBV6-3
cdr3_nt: TGTGCCAGCAGTTATCAAGCTTTAATCAGTGAGCAGTTCTTC
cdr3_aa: CASSYQALISEQFF

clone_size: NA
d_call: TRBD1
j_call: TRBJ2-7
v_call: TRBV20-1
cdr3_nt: TGCAGTGCCCCGGGACAGTCCTACGAGCAGTACTTC
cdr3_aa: CSAPGQSYEQYF

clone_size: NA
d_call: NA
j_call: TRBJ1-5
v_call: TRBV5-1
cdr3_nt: TGCGCCAGCAGTAAGGACAGCCTGGGGGCCCAGCAATTT
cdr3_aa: CASSKDSLGAQQF

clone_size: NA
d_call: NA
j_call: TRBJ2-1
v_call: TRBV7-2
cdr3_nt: TGTGCCAGCAGCCATGGTAGGATTCCCTCCTACAATGAGCAGTTCTTC
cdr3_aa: CASSHGRIPSYNEQFF

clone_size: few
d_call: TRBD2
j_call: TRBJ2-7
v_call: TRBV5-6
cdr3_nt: TGTGCCAGCAGGGGTAGCGGGAGAAGCTACGAGCAGTACTTC
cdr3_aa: CASRGSGRSYEQYF